Below, 5 T cell receptor beta chains from the same sample are listed, as sequenced in a study of blood T cell repertoires in COVID-19. Profiled with immunoSEQ multiplex PCR; TCRdb holds only in-frame clones, not every one. The sample has more than 300,000 clones, around nine tenths seen once. The material sequenced was peripheral blood. The receptors were sampled from a woman under 30 who had recovered from COVID-19.

The V gene is TRBV29-1, the J gene TRBJ1-1, with D perhaps TRBD1 (5 bases). This CDR3 is 13 amino acids long. Germline CDR1 reads SQVTM; CDR2 reads ANQGSEA. Between the trimmed V and J ends, which lost 6 bases and 5 bases, there was a span of 16 bases. CDR3 sequence reads: CSVPQALGTEAFF. The DNA of the CDR3 is TGCAGCGTACCACAGGCCCTGGGGACTGAAGCTTTCTTT. Supplemented by reference TRBV29-1 and TRBJ1-1, the full variable domain reads SAVISQKPSRDICQRGTSLTIQCQVDSQVTMMFWYRQQPGQSLTLIATANQGSEATYESGFVIDKFPISRPNLTFSTLTVSNMSPEDSSIYLCSVPQALGTEAFFGQGTRLTVV.

The chain has TRBV7-2 and TRBJ1-1; D not certain. CDR1 and CDR2 from the germline V gene are SGHTA and FQGNSA. The CDR3 covers 14 residues. Trimming left V 3 bases short and J 0 bases short, with 8 bases between. In DNA, the CDR3 is TGTGCCAGCAGCTTCCCACAGATGAACACTGAAGCTTTCTTT. Translation: CASSFPQMNTEAFF.

The chain has TRBV19 and TRBJ2-1, with 7 bases that match TRBD1. Germline V gene lookup returns CDR1 LNHDA and CDR2 SQIVND (reference sequence). This CDR3 has 16 residues. Unmatched junction bases numbered 9, after V lost 3 bases and J lost 4 bases. The CDR3 here is CASSIDPRQGYNEQFF. CDR3 DNA sequence: TGTGCCAGTAGTATTGATCCGAGACAGGGTTACAATGAGCAGTTCTTC.

In its sample, this clone was seen once. This chain joins TRBV4-3 and TRBJ1-6; D not resolved. CDR3 length: 17 amino acids. The germline V gene has CDR1 LGHNA and CDR2 YSLEER. V lost 1 base to trimming and J lost 8 bases, with 18 bases between them. The CDR3: CASSQGITGFPYSPLHF. CDR3 DNA sequence: TGCGCCAGCAGCCAAGGGATAACGGGGTTTCCATATTCACCCCTCCACTTT.

This rearrangement joins TRBV7-2 to TRBJ1-4; the match to TRBD1 covers 7 bases. Trimming took 1 base from V and 5 from J; bases not matched to a gene: 7. Germline V gives CDR1 SGHTA, CDR2 FQGNSA. The CDR3 runs to 16 residues. CDR3 coding DNA: TGTGCCAGCAGCTTAGGGTGGCAGGGGGAAAATGAAAAACTGTTTTTT. Protein product: CASSLGWQGENEKLFF.